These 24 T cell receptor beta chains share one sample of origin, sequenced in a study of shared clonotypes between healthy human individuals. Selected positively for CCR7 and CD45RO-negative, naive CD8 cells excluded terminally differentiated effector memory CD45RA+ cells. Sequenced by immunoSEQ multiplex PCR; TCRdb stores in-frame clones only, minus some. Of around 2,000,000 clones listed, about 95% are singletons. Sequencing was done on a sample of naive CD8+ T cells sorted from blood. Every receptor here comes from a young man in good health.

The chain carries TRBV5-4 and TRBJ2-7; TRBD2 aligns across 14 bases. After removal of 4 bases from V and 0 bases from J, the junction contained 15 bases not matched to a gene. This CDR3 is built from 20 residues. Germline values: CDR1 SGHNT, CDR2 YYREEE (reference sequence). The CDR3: CASSDPTGTSGSPSSYEQYF. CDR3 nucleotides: TGTGCCAGCAGCGATCCGACCGGGACTAGCGGGAGCCCTAGCTCCTACGAGCAGTACTTC.

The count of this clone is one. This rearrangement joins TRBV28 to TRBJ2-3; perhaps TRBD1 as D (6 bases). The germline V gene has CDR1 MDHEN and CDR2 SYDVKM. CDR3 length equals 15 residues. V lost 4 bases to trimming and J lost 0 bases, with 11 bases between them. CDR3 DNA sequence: TGTGCCAGCAGTTATACAGGGCAAAGCACAGATACGCAGTATTTT. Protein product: CASSYTGQSTDTQYF. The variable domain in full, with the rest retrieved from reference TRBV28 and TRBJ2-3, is DVKVTQSSRYLVKRTGEKVFLECVQDMDHENMFWYRQDPGLGLRLIYFSYDVKMKEKGDIPEGYSVSREKKERFSLILESASTNQTSMYLCASSYTGQSTDTQYFGPGTRLTVL.

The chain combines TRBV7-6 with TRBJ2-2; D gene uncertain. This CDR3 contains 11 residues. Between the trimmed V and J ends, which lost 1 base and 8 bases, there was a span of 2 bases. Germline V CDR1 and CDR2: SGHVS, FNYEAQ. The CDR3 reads CASSLEGELFF. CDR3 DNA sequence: TGTGCCAGCAGCTTAGAAGGGGAGCTGTTTTTT.

CDR3 in DNA: TGCGCCAGCAGCCGCAGCACTAGCGGCAGCTCCTACGAGCAGTACTTC. Its protein product is CASSRSTSGSSYEQYF. The J gene is TRBJ2-7, the V gene TRBV4-1; 8 nucleotides line up with TRBD2. CDR3 length: 16 residues. J was trimmed by 0 bases and V by 4 bases; bases with no gene match: 8. Germline loops: CDR1 MGHRA, CDR2 YSYEKL.

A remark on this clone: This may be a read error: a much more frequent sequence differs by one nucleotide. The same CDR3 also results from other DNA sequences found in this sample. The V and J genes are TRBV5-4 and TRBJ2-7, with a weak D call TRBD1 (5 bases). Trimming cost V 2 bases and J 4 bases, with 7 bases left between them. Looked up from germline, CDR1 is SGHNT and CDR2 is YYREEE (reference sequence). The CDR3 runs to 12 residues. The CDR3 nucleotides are TGTGCCAGCAGCTTAGGGGCATACGAGCAGTACTTC. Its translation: CASSLGAYEQYF.

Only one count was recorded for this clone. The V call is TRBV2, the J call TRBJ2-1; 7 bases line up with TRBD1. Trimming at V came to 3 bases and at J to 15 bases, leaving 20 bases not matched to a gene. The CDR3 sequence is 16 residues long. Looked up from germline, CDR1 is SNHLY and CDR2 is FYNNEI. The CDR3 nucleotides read TGTGCCAGCAGTGACGGCCCGGGACAGAGTTCTTCCTCTTGGTTCTTC. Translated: CASSDGPGQSSSSWFF. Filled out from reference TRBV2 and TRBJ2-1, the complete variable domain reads EPEVTQTPSHQVTQMGQEVILRCVPISNHLYFYWYRQILGQKVEFLVSFYNNEISEKSEIFDDQFSVERPDGSNFTLKIRSTKLEDSAMYFCASSDGPGQSSSSWFFGPGTRLTVL.

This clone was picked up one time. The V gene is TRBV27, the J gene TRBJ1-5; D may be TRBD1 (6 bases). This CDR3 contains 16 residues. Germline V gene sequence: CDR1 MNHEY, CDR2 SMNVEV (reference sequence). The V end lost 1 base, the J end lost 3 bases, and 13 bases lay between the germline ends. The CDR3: CASSLLGGADNQPQHF. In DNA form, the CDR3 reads TGTGCCAGCAGTTTATTGGGGGGCGCGGACAATCAGCCCCAGCATTTT.

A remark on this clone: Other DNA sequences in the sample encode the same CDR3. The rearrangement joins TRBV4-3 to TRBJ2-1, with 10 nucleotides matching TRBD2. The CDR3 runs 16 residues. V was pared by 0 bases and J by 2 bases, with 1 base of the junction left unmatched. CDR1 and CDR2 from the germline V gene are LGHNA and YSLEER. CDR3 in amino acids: CASSQDGTSAYNEQFF. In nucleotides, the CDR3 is TGCGCCAGCAGCCAAGATGGGACTAGCGCCTACAATGAGCAGTTCTTC.

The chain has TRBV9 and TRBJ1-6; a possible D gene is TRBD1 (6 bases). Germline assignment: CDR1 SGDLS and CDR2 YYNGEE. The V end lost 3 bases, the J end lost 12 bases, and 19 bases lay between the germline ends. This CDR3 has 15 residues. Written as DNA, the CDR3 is TGTGCCAGCAGCGCGGGCCCAGGGGCTAGCGTACCCCTCCACTTT. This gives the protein CASSAGPGASVPLHF.

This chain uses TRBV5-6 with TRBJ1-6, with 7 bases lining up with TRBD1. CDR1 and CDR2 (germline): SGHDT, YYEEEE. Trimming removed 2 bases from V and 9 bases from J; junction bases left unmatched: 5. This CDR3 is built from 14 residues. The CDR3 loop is CASSFPAGGSPLHF. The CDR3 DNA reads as TGTGCCAGCAGCTTTCCGGCAGGGGGTTCACCCCTCCACTTT.

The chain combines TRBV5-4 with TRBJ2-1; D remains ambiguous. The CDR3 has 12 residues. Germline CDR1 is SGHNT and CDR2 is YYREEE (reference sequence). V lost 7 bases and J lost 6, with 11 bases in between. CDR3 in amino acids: CASGRWGNEQFF. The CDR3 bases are TGTGCCAGCGGACGCTGGGGCAATGAGCAGTTCTTC.

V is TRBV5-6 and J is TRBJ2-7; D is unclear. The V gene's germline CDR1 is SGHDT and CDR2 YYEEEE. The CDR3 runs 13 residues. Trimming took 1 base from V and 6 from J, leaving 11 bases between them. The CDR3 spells CASSLQRASEQYF. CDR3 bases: TGTGCCAGCAGCTTGCAAAGGGCGAGCGAGCAGTACTTC.

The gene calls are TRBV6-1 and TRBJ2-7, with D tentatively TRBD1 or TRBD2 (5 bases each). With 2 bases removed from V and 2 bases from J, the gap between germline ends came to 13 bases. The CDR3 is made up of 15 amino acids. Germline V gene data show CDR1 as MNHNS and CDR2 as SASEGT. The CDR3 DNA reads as TGTGCCAGCAGTGAATGGGGACCGAGAACCTACGAGCAGTACTTC. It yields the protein CASSEWGPRTYEQYF.

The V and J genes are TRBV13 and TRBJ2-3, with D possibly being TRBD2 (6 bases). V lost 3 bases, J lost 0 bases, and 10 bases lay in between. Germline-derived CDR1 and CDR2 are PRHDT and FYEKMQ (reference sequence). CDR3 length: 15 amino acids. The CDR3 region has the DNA TGTGCCAGCAGCTTTGGGGAGGCCAGCACAGATACGCAGTATTTT. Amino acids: CASSFGEASTDTQYF.

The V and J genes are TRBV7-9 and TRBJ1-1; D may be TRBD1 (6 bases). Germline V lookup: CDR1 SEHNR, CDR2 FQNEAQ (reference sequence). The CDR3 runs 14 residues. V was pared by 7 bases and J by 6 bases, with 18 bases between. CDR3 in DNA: TGTGCCAGCAACTACATAGGGGGATCTGCTGAAGCTTTCTTT. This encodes CASNYIGGSAEAFF.

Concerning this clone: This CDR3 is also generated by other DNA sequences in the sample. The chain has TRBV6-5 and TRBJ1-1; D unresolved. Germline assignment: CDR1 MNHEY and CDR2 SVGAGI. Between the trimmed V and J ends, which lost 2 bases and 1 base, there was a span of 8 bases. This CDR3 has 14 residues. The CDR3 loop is CASSYAEGNTEAFF. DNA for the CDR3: TGTGCCAGCAGTTACGCAGAGGGGAACACTGAAGCTTTCTTT.

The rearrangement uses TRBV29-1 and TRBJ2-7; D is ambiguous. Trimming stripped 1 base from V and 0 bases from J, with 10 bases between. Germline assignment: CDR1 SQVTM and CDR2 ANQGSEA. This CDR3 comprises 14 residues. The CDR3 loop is CSVEARGSSYEQYF. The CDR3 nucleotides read TGCAGCGTTGAAGCGCGCGGTAGCTCCTACGAGCAGTACTTC.

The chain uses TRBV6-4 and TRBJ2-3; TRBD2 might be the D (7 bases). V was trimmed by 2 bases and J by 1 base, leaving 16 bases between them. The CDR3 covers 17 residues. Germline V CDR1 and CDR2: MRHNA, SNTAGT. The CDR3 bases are TGTGCCAGCAGTGACGCCCCGGGGGGCTCGGGCACAGATACGCAGTATTTT. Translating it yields CASSDAPGGSGTDTQYF.

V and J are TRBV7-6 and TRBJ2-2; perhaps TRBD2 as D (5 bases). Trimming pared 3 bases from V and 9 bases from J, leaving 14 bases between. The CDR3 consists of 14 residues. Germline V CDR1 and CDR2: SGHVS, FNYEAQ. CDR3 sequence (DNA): TGTGCCAGCAGCTTTGGACTGTTAGACCGGGAGCTGTTTTTT. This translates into CASSFGLLDRELFF.

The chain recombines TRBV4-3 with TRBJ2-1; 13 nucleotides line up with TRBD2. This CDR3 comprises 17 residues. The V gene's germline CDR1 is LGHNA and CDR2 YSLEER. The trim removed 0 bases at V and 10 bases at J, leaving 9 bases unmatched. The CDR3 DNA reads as TGCGCCAGCAGCCAAGATATGACTAGCGGGAGGTTTTTGGAGCAGTTCTTC. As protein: CASSQDMTSGRFLEQFF.

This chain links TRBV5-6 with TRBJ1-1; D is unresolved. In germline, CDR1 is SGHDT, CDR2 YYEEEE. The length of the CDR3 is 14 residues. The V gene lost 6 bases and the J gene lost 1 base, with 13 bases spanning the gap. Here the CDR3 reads CASTLGRENTEAFF. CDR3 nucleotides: TGTGCCAGCACCCTAGGGAGAGAGAACACTGAAGCTTTCTTT.

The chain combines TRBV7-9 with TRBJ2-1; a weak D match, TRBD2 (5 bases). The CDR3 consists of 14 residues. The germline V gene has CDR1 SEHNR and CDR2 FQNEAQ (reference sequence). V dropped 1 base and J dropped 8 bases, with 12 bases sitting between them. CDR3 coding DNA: TGTGCCAGCAGCTTAGTCGGTAGCGAAGATGAGCAGTTCTTC. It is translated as CASSLVGSEDEQFF.

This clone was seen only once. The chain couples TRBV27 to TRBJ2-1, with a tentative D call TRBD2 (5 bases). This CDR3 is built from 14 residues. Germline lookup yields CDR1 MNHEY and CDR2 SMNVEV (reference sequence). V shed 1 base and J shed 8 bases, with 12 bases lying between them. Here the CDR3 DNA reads TGTGCCAGCAGTTTATTGGCTAGCCGTGATGAGCAGTTCTTC. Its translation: CASSLLASRDEQFF.

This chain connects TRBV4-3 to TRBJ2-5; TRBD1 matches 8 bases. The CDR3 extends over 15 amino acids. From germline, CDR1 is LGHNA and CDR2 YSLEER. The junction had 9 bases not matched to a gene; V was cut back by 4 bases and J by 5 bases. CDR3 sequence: CASSRLTGDIETQYF. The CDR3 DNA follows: TGCGCCAGCAGCCGCCTGACAGGGGATATCGAGACCCAGTACTTC.